The T cell receptor (beta chain) under discussion was sequenced for a study of lymphopenia after photon versus proton radiotherapy. As concerns this clone: Its antigen is not identified.

Here immunoSEQ multiplex PCR was the method, and the copy in TCRdb shows in-frame clones only, minus some. The table includes more than 20,000 clones, approximately 88% detected once. General study results and limits: Proton therapy kept repertoires fairly stable, unlike photons, which gained effector/memory cells.

This CDR3 is 14 amino acids long. Germline-derived CDR1 and CDR2 are SGHKS and YYEKEE (reference sequence). Trimming stripped 0 bases from V and 8 bases from J, with 12 bases between. The specimen was peripheral blood, collected from a patient treated with photon-based radiotherapy. This TCR was sampled from a man between 40 and 49 years old with gastric cancer. The gene calls are TRBV5-5 and TRBJ2-1, with D perhaps matching TRBD1 (5 bases). The CDR3 sequence is CASSLAGQGYEQFF. CDR3 bases: TGTGCCAGCAGCTTGGCCGGGCAGGGATATGAGCAGTTCTTC.